Presented here are 3 T cell receptor beta chains from one specimen sequenced in a study of OX40 agonist ivuxolimab in advanced cancers. The method was immunoSEQ multiplex PCR; TCRdb's version includes in-frame clones alone and lacks a portion of them. There are about 7,300 clones in the sample; over 80% occur only once, and about 70% lies in the top ten. The specimen comprised CD4+ or CD8+ T cells sorted from blood, sampled in a trial of the OX40 agonist ivuxolimab. The receptors originated from an adult with an advanced solid tumor such as melanoma, head and neck, liver or kidney cancer.

This chain uses TRBV28 with TRBJ2-7; 8 positions match TRBD1. This CDR3 comprises 14 residues. The V gene end was trimmed by 6 bases and the J gene end by 7 bases; junction bases not matched to a gene: 11. Looked up from germline, CDR1 is MDHEN and CDR2 is SYDVKM. This chain's CDR3 is CASSLGQAPREQYF. In DNA, the CDR3 is TGTGCCAGCAGCTTGGGACAGGCCCCGAGGGAGCAGTACTTC.

The rearrangement joins TRBV19 to TRBJ2-7; 8 bases map to TRBD2. CDR1 is LNHDA, CDR2 SQIVND, per germline (reference sequence). The length of the CDR3 is 14 residues. V was clipped by 4 bases and J by 5 bases; unmatched bases: 7. The chain's CDR3 is CASSKTSVTDEQYF. The CDR3 DNA sequence: TGTGCCAGTAGTAAGACTAGCGTGACCGACGAGCAGTACTTC.

The genes are TRBV11-2 and TRBJ2-1; tentatively, D is TRBD1 (5 bases). CDR1 and CDR2 from the germline V gene are SGHAT and FQNNGV. The CDR3 spans 12 residues. V lost 3 bases and J 8 bases, leaving 8 bases between the germline ends. CDR3: CASSFRVYEQFF. The CDR3 DNA sequence: TGTGCCAGCAGCTTCAGGGTTTATGAGCAGTTCTTC.